The present T cell receptor (beta chain) was sequenced within a study of blood T cell repertoires in COVID-19. For the study at large: From T cells, B-cell-depleted T cells, or PBMCs came the material, which was cDNA or gDNA.

Original processing methods: Amplification of reference gene primers provided the estimated nucleated cell counts. Clones were sequenced by immunoSEQ multiplex PCR, and TCRdb holds only the in-frame ones, with some missing. That table is the source of V, J and clone size, and D and trimming were worked out from the DNA. The sample carries over 200,000 clones, over 80% recorded once. V was shortened by 1 base and J by 6 bases, with 16 bases between the two germline ends. Germline V gene lookup returns CDR1 SGHTS and CDR2 YDEGEE. This CDR3 is 15 amino acids long. Participants spanned ages roughly 18 to 90 years and resided in about 25 US areas. Up to 2 weeks before entering the study, exposed participants had met a COVID-19 case.

The sample was PBMCs or T cells enriched from blood (not recorded which). The V and J genes are TRBV5-8 and TRBJ1-1, with D uncertain. The sequence was collected from a woman aged 30 to 39 who had been exposed to COVID-19. The CDR3 DNA reads as TGTGCCAGCAGCTTGTTAGCGGTCGGTAAGGCTGAAGCTTTCTTT. Encoded protein: CASSLLAVGKAEAFF.